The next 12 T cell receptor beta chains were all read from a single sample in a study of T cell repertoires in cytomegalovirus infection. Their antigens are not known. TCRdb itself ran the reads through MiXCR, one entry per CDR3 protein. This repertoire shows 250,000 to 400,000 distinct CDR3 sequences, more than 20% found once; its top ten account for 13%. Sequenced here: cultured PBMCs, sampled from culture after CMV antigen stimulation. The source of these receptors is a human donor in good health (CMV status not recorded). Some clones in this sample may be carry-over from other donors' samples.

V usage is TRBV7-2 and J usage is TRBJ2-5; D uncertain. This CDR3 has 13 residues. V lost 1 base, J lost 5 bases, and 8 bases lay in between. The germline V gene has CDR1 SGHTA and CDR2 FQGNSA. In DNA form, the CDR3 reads TGTGCCAGCAGCTTAGGGGTTCTCGAGACCCAGTACTTC. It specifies CASSLGVLETQYF.

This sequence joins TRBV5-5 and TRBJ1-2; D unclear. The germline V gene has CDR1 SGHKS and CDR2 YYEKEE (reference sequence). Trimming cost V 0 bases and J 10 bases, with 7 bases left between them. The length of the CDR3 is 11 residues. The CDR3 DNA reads TGTGCCAGCAGCTTGGACGGATCCTACACCTTC. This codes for CASSLDGSYTF.

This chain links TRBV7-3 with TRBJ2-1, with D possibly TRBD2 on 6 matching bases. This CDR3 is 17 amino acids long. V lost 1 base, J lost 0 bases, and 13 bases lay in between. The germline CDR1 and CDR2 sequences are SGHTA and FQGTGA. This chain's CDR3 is CASSLIGGGGSYNEQFF. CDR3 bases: TGTGCCAGCAGCTTAATTGGGGGAGGTGGCTCCTACAATGAGCAGTTCTTC.

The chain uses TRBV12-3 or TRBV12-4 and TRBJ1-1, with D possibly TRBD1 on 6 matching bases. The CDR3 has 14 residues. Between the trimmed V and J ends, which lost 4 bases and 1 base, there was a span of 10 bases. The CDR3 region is CASSSMTGNTEAFF. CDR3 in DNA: TGTGCCAGCAGTTCTATGACAGGGAACACTGAAGCTTTCTTT.

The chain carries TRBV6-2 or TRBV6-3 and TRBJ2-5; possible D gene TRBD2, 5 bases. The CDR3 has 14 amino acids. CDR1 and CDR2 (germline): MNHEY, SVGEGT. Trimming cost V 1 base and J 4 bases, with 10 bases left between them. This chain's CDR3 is CASSYLTIRETQYF. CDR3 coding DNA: TGTGCCAGCAGTTACTTGACTATACGAGAGACCCAGTACTTC.

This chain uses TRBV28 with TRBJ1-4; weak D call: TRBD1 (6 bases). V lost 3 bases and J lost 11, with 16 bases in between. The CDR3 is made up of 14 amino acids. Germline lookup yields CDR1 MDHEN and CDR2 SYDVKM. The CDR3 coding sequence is TGTGCCAGCAGTTTGCAGGGGCCGGACGGGAAACTGTTTTTT. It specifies CASSLQGPDGKLFF.

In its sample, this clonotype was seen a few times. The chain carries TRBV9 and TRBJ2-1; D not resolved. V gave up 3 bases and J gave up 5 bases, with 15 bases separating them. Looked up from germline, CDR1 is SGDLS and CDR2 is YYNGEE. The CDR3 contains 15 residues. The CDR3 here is CASSDSGLGHNEQFF. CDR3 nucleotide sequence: TGTGCCAGCAGCGACTCGGGCCTCGGGCACAATGAGCAGTTCTTC.

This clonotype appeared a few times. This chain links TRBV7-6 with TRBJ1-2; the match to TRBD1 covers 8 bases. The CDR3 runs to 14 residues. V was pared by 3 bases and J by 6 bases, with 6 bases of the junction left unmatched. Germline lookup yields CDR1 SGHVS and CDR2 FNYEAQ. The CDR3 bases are TGTGCCAGCAGCTTCAGGGGGCCAGAGGATGGCTACACCTTC. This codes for CASSFRGPEDGYTF.

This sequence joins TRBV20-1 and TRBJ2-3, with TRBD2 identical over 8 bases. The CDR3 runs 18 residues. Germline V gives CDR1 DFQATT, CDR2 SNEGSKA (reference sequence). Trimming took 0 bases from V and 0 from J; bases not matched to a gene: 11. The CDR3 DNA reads TGCAGTGCTAGAGATCTTGAGCGGGAGACCCCAAGCACAGATACGCAGTATTTT. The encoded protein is CSARDLERETPSTDTQYF.

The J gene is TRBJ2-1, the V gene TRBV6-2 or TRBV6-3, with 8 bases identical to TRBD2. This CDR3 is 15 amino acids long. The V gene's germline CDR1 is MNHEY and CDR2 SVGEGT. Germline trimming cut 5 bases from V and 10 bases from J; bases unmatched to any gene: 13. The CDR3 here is CASSPLPGGPGEQFF. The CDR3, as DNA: TGTGCCAGCAGTCCCCTACCGGGAGGGCCGGGGGAGCAGTTCTTC.

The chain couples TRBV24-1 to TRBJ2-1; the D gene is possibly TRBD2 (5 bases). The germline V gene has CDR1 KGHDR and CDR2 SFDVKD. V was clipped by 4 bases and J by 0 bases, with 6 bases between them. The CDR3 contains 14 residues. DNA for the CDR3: TGTGCCACCAGTGACACTAGCTCCTACAATGAGCAGTTCTTC. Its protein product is CATSDTSSYNEQFF.

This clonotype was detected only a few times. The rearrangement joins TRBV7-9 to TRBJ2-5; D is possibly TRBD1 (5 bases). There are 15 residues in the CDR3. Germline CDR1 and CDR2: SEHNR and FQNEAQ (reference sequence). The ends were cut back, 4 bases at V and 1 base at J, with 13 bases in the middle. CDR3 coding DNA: TGTGCCAGCAGCTGGCCTGGGGCGGCCCAAGAGACCCAGTACTTC. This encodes CASSWPGAAQETQYF.